The 20 T cell receptor beta chains in this list originate from one sample, sequenced in a study of beta chain features in type 1 diabetes. Findings of the study overall: Shortening of TCRB CDR3s, moderate but significant, appeared in all four CD4+ subsets of Type 1 diabetes patients.

These receptors have no known antigen. cDNA synthesis used the whole RNA isolate, giving expressed TCRB sequences. Clones were read by immunoSEQ multiplex PCR, and TCRdb kept only the in-frame ones, dropping some. The table lists 400,000 or so clones, roughly a tenth of them singletons, with roughly 0.6% in the top ten. The sample taken for sequencing was central memory CD4+ T cells from blood. The receptors come from a young man with type 1 diabetes.

The CDR3 sequence: CASSPLALETQYF. Here the CDR3 DNA reads TGTGCCAGCAGCCCACTAGCATTGGAGACCCAGTACTTC. The genes are TRBV7-2 and TRBJ2-5; weak D call: TRBD2 (6 bases). CDR3 length: 13 residues. Between the trimmed V and J ends, which lost 5 bases and 5 bases, there was a span of 12 bases. CDR1 SGHTA and CDR2 FQGNSA come from the germline V gene.

This clone was observed a handful of times. The chain has TRBV28 and TRBJ2-5, with TRBD2 as a possible D gene (5 bases). From germline, CDR1 is MDHEN and CDR2 SYDVKM. The CDR3 spans 12 residues. Trimming pared 7 bases from V and 14 bases from J, leaving 20 bases between. CDR3 sequence: CASIGVVGAYYF. CDR3 coding DNA: TGTGCCAGCATCGGGGTTGTTGGAGCTTATTACTTC.

This clone was counted a few times. This chain joins TRBV5-5 and TRBJ1-2; TRBD1 matches at 7 bases. V lost 2 bases and J lost 2; bases outside the gene matches: 3. The CDR3 loop spans 14 amino acids. Germline CDR1 is SGHKS and CDR2 is YYEKEE (reference sequence). Here the CDR3 DNA reads TGTGCCAGCAGCTTATCACAGGGGAACTATGGCTACACCTTC. Its protein is CASSLSQGNYGYTF.

This clone was detected only a few times. The chain links TRBV29-1 to TRBJ1-4; 8 bases fit TRBD1. CDR1 is SQVTM, CDR2 ANQGSEA, per germline. The CDR3 extends over 12 amino acids. Losses at the gene ends were 7 bases for V and 6 bases for J; bases not matched to a gene: 4. CDR3 in DNA: TGCAGCGCACAGGGGGTCGATGAAAAACTGTTTTTT. Its protein is CSAQGVDEKLFF.

This clone was detected a few times. CDR3 nucleotide sequence: TGTGCCAGCAGCAAAGTAGGGGGTAACAGCTCTGGGGCCAACGTCCTGACTTTC. This translates into CASSKVGGNSSGANVLTF. The chain carries TRBV21-1 and TRBJ2-6; no check of the table's D call, TRBD1, against the DNA was made. TRBV21-1 is classified as a pseudogene. The CDR3 runs to 18 residues.

The rearrangement links TRBV7-8 to TRBJ2-1; 9 positions agree with TRBD1. Germline lookup yields CDR1 SGHVS and CDR2 FQNEAQ. The CDR3 length is 16 residues. The V segment lost 3 bases and the J segment 4 bases; nucleotides outside the gene matches: 7. CDR3 protein: CASSFFTGGEYNEQFF. The DNA for the CDR3 is TGTGCCAGCAGCTTTTTCACAGGGGGCGAGTACAATGAGCAGTTCTTC.

Many counts were recorded for this clone. The CDR3 loop is CASSPTQPGNTIYF. The CDR3 DNA reads TGCGCCAGCAGTCCGACACAGCCTGGAAACACCATATATTTT. The gene calls are TRBV5-1 and TRBJ1-3; D call uncertain. V was clipped by 5 bases and J by 2 bases, with 11 bases between them. Germline V CDR1 and CDR2: SGHRS, YFSETQ. CDR3 length equals 14 residues.

The rearrangement joins TRBV18 to TRBJ2-1; 8 bases agree with TRBD1. V lost 2 bases, J lost 8 bases, and 11 bases stayed unmatched. Germline CDR1 KGHSH, CDR2 LQKENI. The CDR3 totals 16 residues. This CDR3 is CASSPRGGQGGDEQFF. CDR3 sequence (DNA): TGTGCCAGCTCACCAAGGGGAGGACAGGGAGGCGATGAGCAGTTCTTC.

This chain uses TRBV7-8 with TRBJ2-5; D is perhaps TRBD1 or TRBD2 (5 bases each). V lost 5 bases to trimming and J lost 5 bases, with 27 bases between them. The length of the CDR3 is 18 residues. The germline CDR1 and CDR2 sequences are SGHVS and FQNEAQ. CDR3 loop: CASSEGSTGPLRRETQYF. The DNA for the CDR3 is TGTGCCAGCAGCGAAGGGAGTACGGGACCTCTCCGGCGGGAGACCCAGTACTTC.

Turning to this clone: It differs at one base from a far larger clone, so likely a read error. Other nucleotide sequences from this sample produce the same CDR3. This chain uses TRBV2 with TRBJ2-1, with 13 bases identical to TRBD2. The CDR3 extends over 17 amino acids. After removal of 4 bases from V and 8 bases from J, the junction contained 11 bases not matched to a gene. CDR1 and CDR2 from the germline V gene are SNHLY and FYNNEI. CDR3 protein: CASSGVITSGRAHEQFF. The CDR3 nucleotides read TGTGCCAGCAGTGGGGTTATAACTAGCGGGAGGGCGCATGAGCAGTTCTTC. The full variable domain, rest sourced from reference TRBV2 and TRBJ2-1, is EPEVTQTPSHQVTQMGQEVILRCVPISNHLYFYWYRQILGQKVEFLVSFYNNEISEKSEIFDDQFSVERPDGSNFTLKIRSTKLEDSAMYFCASSGVITSGRAHEQFFGPGTRLTVL.

The rearrangement uses TRBV15 and TRBJ2-1, with 11 bases fitting TRBD2. There are 17 residues in the CDR3. J was trimmed by 5 bases and V by 3 bases; bases with no gene match: 9. Germline assignment: CDR1 LNHNV and CDR2 YYDKDF (reference sequence). The CDR3 nucleotides read TGTGCCACCAGCAGTCGGGACGGGACTAGCGGACACAATGAGCAGTTCTTC. As protein: CATSSRDGTSGHNEQFF. Looking up the rest from reference TRBV15 and TRBJ2-1 gives the full variable domain: DAMVIQNPRYQVTQFGKPVTLSCSQTLNHNVMYWYQQKSSQAPKLLFHYYDKDFNNEADTPDNFQSRRPNTSFCFLDIRSPGLGDTAMYLCATSSRDGTSGHNEQFFGPGTRLTVL.

The chain carries TRBV6-6 and TRBJ2-5; D not resolved. The DNA end favors TRBJ2-7, so the J call may be wrong. Germline CDR1 MNHNY, CDR2 SVGAGI (reference sequence). This CDR3 region has 14 residues. Written as DNA, the CDR3 is TGTGCCAGCAGTTACTCGGAAAGTGCCTACGAGCAGTACTTC. It specifies CASSYSESAYEQYF.

This clone turned up a few times. This chain links TRBV6-5 with TRBJ1-6; TRBD1 might be the D (6 bases). V was shortened by 5 bases and J by 10 bases, with 12 bases between the two germline ends. This CDR3 comprises 13 residues. Germline V CDR1 and CDR2: MNHEY, SVGAGI. CDR3 sequence (DNA): TGTGCCAGCAGTGTTACAGGGCGCTCACCCCTCCACTTT. Protein sequence: CASSVTGRSPLHF.

This clone turned up a few times. J is TRBJ2-5 and V is TRBV7-2; the D is unclear. The last part of the DNA fits TRBJ2-7 better; the J call may be wrong. The CDR3 consists of 13 residues. The germline gives CDR1 SGHTA, CDR2 FQGNSA. CDR3 DNA sequence: TGTGCCAGCAGCTTAGGGTTTGCCTACGAGCAGTACTTC. This translates into CASSLGFAYEQYF.

The chain links TRBV7-2 to TRBJ1-1; no firm D call. V lost 5 bases, J lost 0 bases, and 13 bases lay in between. Looked up from germline, CDR1 is SGHTA and CDR2 is FQGNSA. This CDR3 spans 15 amino acids. The DNA of the CDR3 is TGTGCCAGCAGCCTGAACGCAGCCATGAACACTGAAGCTTTCTTT. Its translation: CASSLNAAMNTEAFF. Full variable domain (remainder filled in from reference TRBV7-2 and TRBJ1-1): GAGVSQSPSNKVTEKGKDVELRCDPISGHTALYWYRQSLGQGLEFLIYFQGNSAPDKSGLPSDRFSAERTGGSVSTLTIQRTQQEDSAVYLCASSLNAAMNTEAFFGQGTRLTVV.

This chain uses TRBV9 with TRBJ2-5, with 10 positions matching TRBD2. The CDR3 extends over 15 amino acids. Germline V gives CDR1 SGDLS, CDR2 YYNGEE. Germline trimming cut 2 bases from V and 11 bases from J; bases unmatched to any gene: 12. In DNA, the CDR3 is TGTGCCAGCAGCGTGGACCCTAGCGGGAGTAGTGAGCAGTACTTC. It encodes CASSVDPSGSSEQYF.

The chain links TRBV5-1 to TRBJ2-2; 9 nucleotides align to TRBD1. The V and J ends lost 5 bases and 5 bases, in that order; junction bases with no gene match: 7. Germline-derived CDR1 and CDR2 are SGHRS and YFSETQ. The CDR3 totals 15 residues. The chain's CDR3 is CASSRTGTGTGELFF. The CDR3 DNA reads as TGCGCCAGCAGTCGTACCGGGACAGGGACCGGGGAGCTGTTTTTT.

J is TRBJ2-7 and V is TRBV11-2; TRBD2 is a possible D gene (6 bases). The CDR3 spans 14 residues. CDR1 and CDR2 (germline): SGHAT, FQNNGV. Trimming cost V 7 bases and J 3 bases, with 16 bases left between them. The CDR3 nucleotides read TGTGCCAGCACCCAACGGGAGCGAAGCTACGAGCAGTACTTC. It is translated as CASTQRERSYEQYF.

The chain is built from TRBV11-3 and TRBJ2-3; D not certain. The germline CDR1 and CDR2 sequences are SGHNT and YENEEA. CDR3 length equals 14 residues. The V end lost 1 base, the J end lost 2 bases, and 7 bases lay between the germline ends. For the CDR3, the DNA is TGTGCCAGCAGCTTAGGAGCCACCACAGATACGCAGTATTTT. The encoded protein is CASSLGATTDTQYF.

This clone was counted between two and nine times. V is TRBV4-2 and J is TRBJ1-2, with 10 bases lining up with TRBD1. CDR3 length equals 16 residues. CDR1 is LGHNA and CDR2 is YNFKEQ in the germline V gene. After removal of 1 base from V and 5 bases from J, the junction contained 7 bases not matched to a gene. The DNA of the CDR3 is TGTGCCAGCAGCCAAGCGAATCCGGACAGGGGGTATGGCTACACCTTC. Its translation is CASSQANPDRGYGYTF.